This is a list of T cell receptor beta chains from one sample in a study of T cell responses to AZD1222 COVID-19 vaccine. Measured with immunoSEQ multiplex PCR; TCRdb has only the in-frame clones, and not every one. The sample has about 93,000 clones, about nine tenths seen once; the top ten hold over 2.5%. The specimen comprised peripheral blood, sampled on day 0 of MenACWY control vaccination. The receptors derive from an adult in good health. The CDR3 runs from the conserved cysteine through the conserved F or W. Fields, in order: clone size, V gene, CDR3 length, D gene, J gene, CDR3 DNA, CDR3 protein. The D gene is left open where the match is weak. Size tells how often a clone was seen (once, few, many) or the class of an expanded clone, and some rows leave it out.

clone_size: few
v_call: TRBV19
cdr3_length: 17
d_call: TRBD1
j_call: TRBJ1-5
cdr3_nt: TGTGCCAGTAGTATCGGGACAGGGGGAATGGGCAATCAGCCCCAGCATTTT
cdr3_aa: CASSIGTGGMGNQPQHF

clone_size: .
v_call: TRBV5-8
cdr3_length: 14
d_call: .
j_call: TRBJ1-2
cdr3_nt: TGTGCCAGCAGCTTGAAGTCTAGGGGGATTGGCTACACCTTC
cdr3_aa: CASSLKSRGIGYTF

clone_size: .
v_call: TRBV24-1
cdr3_length: 14
d_call: .
j_call: TRBJ1-1
cdr3_nt: TGTGCCACCAGTGGGGGGAACATGAACACTGAAGCTTTCTTT
cdr3_aa: CATSGGNMNTEAFF

clone_size: .
v_call: TRBV3-1/TRBV3-2
cdr3_length: 16
d_call: TRBD1
j_call: TRBJ2-7
cdr3_nt: TGTGCCAGCAGCCACCTCAGGGGCACAGGGGGCGGCGAGCAGTACTTC
cdr3_aa: CASSHLRGTGGGEQYF

clone_size: .
v_call: TRBV7-3
cdr3_length: 13
d_call: .
j_call: TRBJ2-5
cdr3_nt: TGTGCCAGCAGCATAAGGAATGGAGAGACCCAGTACTTC
cdr3_aa: CASSIRNGETQYF

clone_size: .
v_call: TRBV19
cdr3_length: 18
d_call: TRBD1
j_call: TRBJ1-2
cdr3_nt: TGTGCCAGTAGTCCGATGACTACAGGGGCCGATTTCAACTATGGCTACACCTTC
cdr3_aa: CASSPMTTGADFNYGYTF

clone_size: .
v_call: TRBV27
cdr3_length: 14
d_call: .
j_call: TRBJ1-1
cdr3_nt: TGTGCCAGCAGTTTTACGTTCATGAACACTGAAGCTTTCTTT
cdr3_aa: CASSFTFMNTEAFF

clone_size: .
v_call: TRBV24-1
cdr3_length: 13
d_call: .
j_call: TRBJ2-2
cdr3_nt: TGTGCCACCTCTGGACGGGACACCGGGGAGCTGTTTTTT
cdr3_aa: CATSGRDTGELFF

clone_size: .
v_call: TRBV4-2
cdr3_length: 17
d_call: TRBD1
j_call: TRBJ1-2
cdr3_nt: TGTGCCAGCAGCCAAGGTTTGACAGGGGCCTCGCCCTATGGCTACACCTTC
cdr3_aa: CASSQGLTGASPYGYTF

clone_size: .
v_call: TRBV7-8
cdr3_length: 14
d_call: .
j_call: TRBJ1-5
cdr3_nt: TGTGCCAGCAGCTTAGTGACAGATAATCAGCCCCAGCATTTT
cdr3_aa: CASSLVTDNQPQHF

clone_size: .
v_call: TRBV27
cdr3_length: 15
d_call: .
j_call: TRBJ2-5
cdr3_nt: TGTGCCAGCAGTTCCCCCGGTCCCTCGGGGGAGACCCAGTACTTC
cdr3_aa: CASSSPGPSGETQYF

clone_size: .
v_call: TRBV5-6
cdr3_length: 15
d_call: TRBD1
j_call: TRBJ1-2
cdr3_nt: TGTGCCAGCAGCTTGAGAGGGGGCATTGGCTATGGCTACACCTTC
cdr3_aa: CASSLRGGIGYGYTF

clone_size: .
v_call: TRBV7-9
cdr3_length: 12
d_call: .
j_call: TRBJ1-5
cdr3_nt: TGTGCCAGCAGCTTAGTGAATCAGCCCCAGCATTTT
cdr3_aa: CASSLVNQPQHF

clone_size: .
v_call: TRBV5-1
cdr3_length: 15
d_call: .
j_call: TRBJ2-3
cdr3_nt: TGCGCCAGCAGCTTGGCCATTTCCTTGTCGGATACGCAGTATTTT
cdr3_aa: CASSLAISLSDTQYF

clone_size: .
v_call: TRBV18
cdr3_length: 15
d_call: .
j_call: TRBJ2-7
cdr3_nt: TGTGCCAGCTCACCCGCCCAGCGGTCAACCTACGAGCAGTACTTC
cdr3_aa: CASSPAQRSTYEQYF

clone_size: .
v_call: TRBV27
cdr3_length: 14
d_call: .
j_call: TRBJ2-2
cdr3_nt: TGTGCCAGCAGTTTATCTTCCGGGGCCGGGGAGCTGTTTTTT
cdr3_aa: CASSLSSGAGELFF

clone_size: .
v_call: TRBV9
cdr3_length: 14
d_call: .
j_call: TRBJ1-5
cdr3_nt: TGTGCCAGCAGCGTAGGCTGGGGGCCACAGCCCCAGCATTTT
cdr3_aa: CASSVGWGPQPQHF

clone_size: .
v_call: TRBV19
cdr3_length: 14
d_call: .
j_call: TRBJ2-3
cdr3_nt: TGTGCCAGTAGTGTGGGCGGACGCACAGATACGCAGTATTTT
cdr3_aa: CASSVGGRTDTQYF

clone_size: .
v_call: TRBV6-5
cdr3_length: 10
d_call: .
j_call: TRBJ1-2
cdr3_nt: TGTGCCACTCGTCGTCTAGGCTACACCTTC
cdr3_aa: CATRRLGYTF

clone_size: .
v_call: TRBV5-1
cdr3_length: 14
d_call: .
j_call: TRBJ2-5
cdr3_nt: .
cdr3_aa: CASSPSSGQETQYF

clone_size: .
v_call: TRBV7-2
cdr3_length: 14
d_call: .
j_call: TRBJ1-6
cdr3_nt: TGTGCCAGCAGCTATTGGCAGAATAATTCACCCCTCCACTTT
cdr3_aa: CASSYWQNNSPLHF

clone_size: .
v_call: TRBV28
cdr3_length: 14
d_call: TRBD1
j_call: TRBJ1-1
cdr3_nt: TGTGCCAGCTGCTACAGGGGGGGGAACACTGAAGCTTTCTTT
cdr3_aa: CASCYRGGNTEAFF

clone_size: .
v_call: TRBV5-1
cdr3_length: 16
d_call: .
j_call: TRBJ2-2
cdr3_nt: TGCGCCAGCAGCTTGGGTCAGACGTTTAACACCGGGGAGCTGTTTTTT
cdr3_aa: CASSLGQTFNTGELFF

clone_size: .
v_call: TRBV6-6
cdr3_length: 15
d_call: TRBD1
j_call: TRBJ1-1
cdr3_nt: TGTGCCAGCAGTTCCCGGACAGGGTCAGACACTGAAGCTTTCTTT
cdr3_aa: CASSSRTGSDTEAFF

clone_size: .
v_call: TRBV7-2
cdr3_length: 14
d_call: .
j_call: TRBJ2-1
cdr3_nt: TGTGCCAGCAGCTCCATGACGGCGGGGAATGAGCAGTTCTTC
cdr3_aa: CASSSMTAGNEQFF

clone_size: few
v_call: TRBV24-1
cdr3_length: 21
d_call: TRBD2
j_call: TRBJ2-1
cdr3_nt: TGTGCCACCAGTGACCCCAGTTTAATTACTAGCGGGGTTGGCTCCTACAATGAGCAGTTCTTC
cdr3_aa: CATSDPSLITSGVGSYNEQFF

clone_size: .
v_call: TRBV11-2
cdr3_length: 14
d_call: .
j_call: TRBJ1-6
cdr3_nt: TGTGCCAGCAGCTACGAGGCAGGGTACTCACCCCTCCACTTT
cdr3_aa: CASSYEAGYSPLHF

clone_size: .
v_call: TRBV20-1
cdr3_length: 14
d_call: TRBD1
j_call: TRBJ1-2
cdr3_nt: TGCAGTGCTAGTTCCCAGGGGGCGCTAATTGGCTACACCTTC
cdr3_aa: CSASSQGALIGYTF

clone_size: .
v_call: TRBV28
cdr3_length: 14
d_call: .
j_call: TRBJ1-2
cdr3_nt: TGTGCCAGCAGTTCGGAGGTGGTTCGCTATGGCTACACCTTC
cdr3_aa: CASSSEVVRYGYTF

clone_size: .
v_call: TRBV3-1/TRBV3-2
cdr3_length: 14
d_call: .
j_call: TRBJ2-1
cdr3_nt: TGTGCCAGCAGCCAAGATGGTGGCAGGAGGGGGCAGTTCTTC
cdr3_aa: CASSQDGGRRGQFF

clone_size: once
v_call: TRBV3-1/TRBV3-2
cdr3_length: 16
d_call: .
j_call: TRBJ1-6
cdr3_nt: TGTGCCAGCAGCCAAAGAACGGGACCTTATAATTCACCCCTCCACTTT
cdr3_aa: CASSQRTGPYNSPLHF

clone_size: .
v_call: TRBV11-2
cdr3_length: 14
d_call: .
j_call: TRBJ1-1
cdr3_nt: TGTGCCAGCAGCGTCCGCAGGGAGAACACTGAAGCTTTCTTT
cdr3_aa: CASSVRRENTEAFF

clone_size: .
v_call: TRBV28
cdr3_length: 13
d_call: .
j_call: TRBJ1-2
cdr3_nt: TGTGCCAGCAGCCTTGGGCAGGCGGGGGGCTACACCTTC
cdr3_aa: CASSLGQAGGYTF

clone_size: .
v_call: TRBV11-3
cdr3_length: 15
d_call: TRBD2
j_call: TRBJ2-7
cdr3_nt: TGTGCCAGCAGCTTTGTACGGGGGGGCCCGTACGAGCAGTACTTC
cdr3_aa: CASSFVRGGPYEQYF

clone_size: .
v_call: TRBV19
cdr3_length: 15
d_call: .
j_call: TRBJ1-6
cdr3_nt: TGTGCCAGTAGTGCCCAAGAGGGCAGTAATTCACCCCTCCACTTT
cdr3_aa: CASSAQEGSNSPLHF

clone_size: .
v_call: TRBV7-3
cdr3_length: 16
d_call: TRBD1
j_call: TRBJ1-2
cdr3_nt: TGTGCCAGCAGCTTTTCCCGGACAGGATTGGCCTATGGCTACACCTTC
cdr3_aa: CASSFSRTGLAYGYTF

clone_size: few
v_call: TRBV29-1
cdr3_length: 12
d_call: .
j_call: TRBJ2-2
cdr3_nt: TGCAGCGTACAGGGTACCACCGGGGAGCTGTTTTTT
cdr3_aa: CSVQGTTGELFF

clone_size: .
v_call: TRBV6-5
cdr3_length: 14
d_call: .
j_call: TRBJ1-2
cdr3_nt: TGTGCCAGCCAAGCAGGGGAGTCTAACTATGGCTACACCTTC
cdr3_aa: CASQAGESNYGYTF

clone_size: .
v_call: TRBV6-6
cdr3_length: 14
d_call: .
j_call: TRBJ2-2
cdr3_nt: TGTGCCAGCAAAGACACCAGGAGGACCGGGGAGCTGTTTTTT
cdr3_aa: CASKDTRRTGELFF

clone_size: .
v_call: TRBV12-3/TRBV12-4
cdr3_length: 12
d_call: .
j_call: TRBJ1-5
cdr3_nt: TGTGCCAGCAGTTTATCTGGGGAGCCCCAGCATTTT
cdr3_aa: CASSLSGEPQHF

clone_size: few
v_call: TRBV19
cdr3_length: 16
d_call: .
j_call: TRBJ2-6
cdr3_nt: TGTGCAGTAAGGCAGGCCCGGGTTGCTGGGGCCAACGTCCTGACTTTC
cdr3_aa: CAVRQARVAGANVLTF

clone_size: .
v_call: TRBV6-1
cdr3_length: 14
d_call: TRBD1
j_call: TRBJ2-4
cdr3_nt: TGTGCCAGCAGTGACAGGGGGCTCGGAAACATTCAGTACTTC
cdr3_aa: CASSDRGLGNIQYF

clone_size: .
v_call: TRBV5-6
cdr3_length: 13
d_call: TRBD1
j_call: TRBJ1-2
cdr3_nt: TGTGCCAGCAGCTTAAGGACAGGAGATGGCTACACCTTC
cdr3_aa: CASSLRTGDGYTF

clone_size: .
v_call: TRBV6-6
cdr3_length: 15
d_call: TRBD1
j_call: TRBJ1-6
cdr3_nt: TGTGCCAGCAGTCCCAGACAGGGGAATAATTCACCCCTCCACTTT
cdr3_aa: CASSPRQGNNSPLHF

clone_size: .
v_call: TRBV6-6
cdr3_length: 16
d_call: TRBD1
j_call: TRBJ2-6
cdr3_nt: TGTGCCAGCAGATGGGACAGGGACCTGGGGGCCAACGTCCTGACTTTC
cdr3_aa: CASRWDRDLGANVLTF

clone_size: once
v_call: TRBV3-1/TRBV3-2
cdr3_length: 14
d_call: TRBD2
j_call: TRBJ2-1
cdr3_nt: TGTGCCAGCAGCCAAAGCGGGGGGGCCGTTGAGCAGTTCTTC
cdr3_aa: CASSQSGGAVEQFF

clone_size: .
v_call: TRBV2
cdr3_length: 13
d_call: .
j_call: TRBJ1-2
cdr3_nt: TGTGCCAGCAGCGATCTGGGTTCCTATGGCTACACCTTC
cdr3_aa: CASSDLGSYGYTF

clone_size: .
v_call: TRBV7-9
cdr3_length: 13
d_call: .
j_call: TRBJ1-2
cdr3_nt: TGTGCCAGCAGCTTAAGTCGGACTGGCGGCTACACCTTC
cdr3_aa: CASSLSRTGGYTF

clone_size: .
v_call: TRBV28
cdr3_length: 17
d_call: .
j_call: TRBJ2-2
cdr3_nt: TGTGCCAGCAGTTTCCCACTACACGACGCGAACACCGGGGAGCTGTTTTTT
cdr3_aa: CASSFPLHDANTGELFF

clone_size: .
v_call: TRBV5-1
cdr3_length: 19
d_call: .
j_call: TRBJ2-1
cdr3_nt: TGCGCCAGCAGCTTGAGTGTCCCCCTCGGAGGGGGCCTCTACAATGAGCAGTTCTTC
cdr3_aa: CASSLSVPLGGGLYNEQFF

clone_size: .
v_call: TRBV5-1
cdr3_length: 15
d_call: TRBD1
j_call: TRBJ2-5
cdr3_nt: TGCGCCAGCAGCTTCGGGGGGACAGGGGGAGAGACCCAGTACTTC
cdr3_aa: CASSFGGTGGETQYF

clone_size: .
v_call: TRBV2
cdr3_length: 13
d_call: .
j_call: TRBJ2-7
cdr3_nt: TGTGCCAGCAGTTCTGGACAGTCCTACGAGCAGTACTTC
cdr3_aa: CASSSGQSYEQYF

clone_size: .
v_call: TRBV13
cdr3_length: 14
d_call: TRBD1
j_call: TRBJ2-5
cdr3_nt: TGTGCCAGCAGCCGCAGGGGGCTAGAAGAGACCCAGTACTTC
cdr3_aa: CASSRRGLEETQYF

clone_size: .
v_call: TRBV9
cdr3_length: 15
d_call: .
j_call: TRBJ2-2
cdr3_nt: TGTGCCAGCAGCGCTGAAGGACTTTACACCGGGGAGCTGTTTTTT
cdr3_aa: CASSAEGLYTGELFF